The entry below gives a single T cell receptor (beta chain) sequence along with its context. Its antigen remains unidentified. Germline values: CDR1 SGHRS, CDR2 YFSETQ. This CDR3 has 14 amino acids. V gave up 5 bases and J gave up 5 bases; unmatched junction bases: 5. TCRdb's copy holds only in-frame clones and misses some; the assay was immunoSEQ multiplex PCR. The table records more than 45,000 clones, approximately 89% of them present only once. The data are from a study of identifying expanded T cells in peripheral blood. Study conclusions and caveats: Variance in clone template counts between roughly 2-week samples significantly increased with total template count across all healthy donors. Over around two and four weeks, about 15 and 19 clones changed, versus approximately 1.1 between replicates.

Collection occurred without any documented infections or immune events in donors. The sample consisted of blood. The V gene is TRBV5-1, the J gene TRBJ1-1; TRBD1 agrees at 11 bases. The TCR was taken from a person aged 18 to 75 in good health. CDR3 nucleotide sequence: TGCGCCAGCAGGCTGGACAGGGGGCGAACTGAAGCTTTCTTT. As protein: CASRLDRGRTEAFF.